These 29 T cell receptor beta chains were all obtained from the same sample, sequenced in a study of T cell responses to AZD1222 COVID-19 vaccine. Assay: immunoSEQ multiplex PCR; the TCRdb copy retains only in-frame clones and omits some. Of more than 250,000 clones listed, roughly 93% are singletons. The sequences come from peripheral blood, collected on day 0 of AZD1222 vaccination. These TCRs come from an adult in good health.

The chain uses TRBV2 and TRBJ1-5; 7 bases agree with TRBD1. Per the germline V gene, CDR1 is SNHLY and CDR2 is FYNNEI. The length of the CDR3 is 15 residues. The V gene end was trimmed by 6 bases and the J gene end by 6 bases; junction bases not matched to a gene: 11. The CDR3, as DNA: TGTGCCAGCAGGCAACAGGGGTGGGAAGGTCAGCCCCAGCATTTT. Translating it yields CASRQQGWEGQPQHF.

For this clone: This sample also contains other DNA sequences that code for the same CDR3. The chain employs TRBV11-2 and TRBJ1-1, with D perhaps matching TRBD1 (5 bases). V dropped 1 base and J dropped 5 bases, with 11 bases sitting between them. CDR1 and CDR2 from the germline V gene are SGHAT and FQNNGV. The CDR3 runs to 14 residues. CDR3 amino acids: CASSLGGGDTEAFF. The DNA for the CDR3 is TGTGCCAGCAGCTTAGGTGGGGGGGATACTGAAGCTTTCTTT.

About this clone: Other DNA sequences from this sample encode an identical CDR3 as well. In DNA form, the CDR3 reads TGTGCCAGCAGCGGGACAGGGGGCGATGGCTACACCTTC. Translating gives CASSGTGGDGYTF. V gene TRBV2 combines with J gene TRBJ1-2; the match to TRBD1 covers 12 bases. CDR1 and CDR2 from the germline V gene are SNHLY and FYNNEI. The junction had 2 bases not matched to a gene; V was cut back by 6 bases and J by 6 bases. The CDR3 is made up of 13 amino acids.

Here the CDR3 DNA reads TGTGCCAGCAGGCGAGATGGCTCGGTAACCGGGGAGCTGTTTTTT. Protein product: CASRRDGSVTGELFF. V and J are TRBV2 and TRBJ2-2; no clear D. The CDR3 runs to 15 residues. Germline V gives CDR1 SNHLY, CDR2 FYNNEI. The V gene lost 6 bases and the J gene lost 5 bases, with 16 bases spanning the gap.

Comments on this clone: One junction end disagrees with the germline gene, perhaps due to a read error. The chain carries TRBV6-2 or TRBV6-3 and TRBJ2-5; the match to TRBD2 covers 11 bases. This CDR3 is built from 13 residues. Germline V CDR1 and CDR2: MNHEY, SVGEGT. DNA for the CDR3: TGTGCCAGCAGTCAACCTCCGGGACTAGCGGCTCACTTC. Residues: CASSQPPGLAAHF.

The rearrangement links TRBV18 to TRBJ2-7, with D perhaps matching TRBD1 (5 bases). Trimming took 4 bases from V and 2 from J, leaving 12 bases between them. The germline CDR1 and CDR2 sequences are KGHSH and LQKENI. This CDR3 has 14 residues. CDR3 nucleotide sequence: TGTGCCAGCTCACTCCCCGACAGACCCTACGAGCAGTACTTC. It encodes CASSLPDRPYEQYF.

On this clone itself: The same CDR3 arises from other DNA sequences in this sample as well. The J gene is TRBJ2-7, the V gene TRBV7-2; D is perhaps TRBD2 (6 bases). V lost 2 bases to trimming and J lost 1 base, with 9 bases between them. CDR3 length: 14 residues. Germline CDR1 is SGHTA and CDR2 is FQGNSA. The CDR3 region has the DNA TGTGCCAGCAGCTTAAGTGGGGGGTCCTACGAGCAGTACTTC. The encoded protein is CASSLSGGSYEQYF.

As regards this clone: Other DNA sequences from this sample encode an identical CDR3 as well. The genes are TRBV27 and TRBJ2-6; no firm D call. The CDR3 totals 14 residues. The V gene lost 4 bases and the J gene lost 4 bases, with 8 bases spanning the gap. Germline CDR1 reads MNHEY; CDR2 reads SMNVEV (reference sequence). CDR3 residues: CASSYRAGANVLTF. The CDR3, as DNA: TGTGCCAGCAGTTACCGGGCCGGGGCCAACGTCCTGACTTTC.

The chain links TRBV5-1 to TRBJ1-4, with D unresolved. The CDR3 has 14 amino acids. Germline V gene sequence: CDR1 SGHRS, CDR2 YFSETQ. The ends were cut back, 3 bases at V and 7 bases at J, with 13 bases in the middle. CDR3 sequence reads: CASSSDPATEKLFF. The DNA of the CDR3 is TGCGCCAGCAGCTCGGACCCCGCCACTGAAAAACTGTTTTTT.

J is TRBJ1-1 and V is TRBV4-2, with a possible D match to TRBD1 (5 bases). V lost 1 base and J 6 bases, leaving 9 bases between the germline ends. Germline lookup yields CDR1 LGHNA and CDR2 YNFKEQ. CDR3 size: 13 residues. Here the CDR3 reads CASSQGGGPEAFF. DNA of the CDR3: TGTGCCAGCAGCCAAGGGGGGGGTCCTGAAGCTTTCTTT.

The J gene is TRBJ2-7, the V gene TRBV6-6; 8 nucleotides line up with TRBD2. Germline values: CDR1 MNHNY, CDR2 SVGAGI (reference sequence). Trimming cost V 2 bases and J 0 bases; bases outside gene matches: 0. The CDR3 consists of 14 residues. The CDR3 sequence: CASSYSGSSYEQYF. The CDR3, as DNA: TGTGCCAGCAGTTACAGCGGGAGCTCCTACGAGCAGTACTTC.

This clone was detected only once. The chain couples TRBV11-2 to TRBJ1-3; D perhaps matches TRBD1 (5 bases). Germline CDR1 is SGHAT and CDR2 is FQNNGV. The CDR3 is made up of 16 amino acids. V lost 3 bases to trimming and J lost 7 bases, with 19 bases between them. The CDR3 loop is CASSFATGTSRNTIYF. The CDR3 nucleotides read TGTGCCAGCAGCTTCGCTACCGGGACTTCGAGGAACACCATATATTTT. The variable domain in full, completed from reference TRBV11-2 and TRBJ1-3, reads EAGVAQSPRYKIIEKRQSVAFWCNPISGHATLYWYQQILGQGPKLLIQFQNNGVVDDSQLPKDRFSAERLKGVDSTLKIQPAKLEDSAVYLCASSFATGTSRNTIYFGEGSWLTVV.

V gene TRBV18 combines with J gene TRBJ1-1; D unclear. Looked up from germline, CDR1 is KGHSH and CDR2 is LQKENI. V was clipped by 4 bases and J by 4 bases, with 10 bases between them. This CDR3 is 13 amino acids long. The CDR3 DNA sequence: TGTGCCAGCTCACGGAGAAGAGGCACTGAAGCTTTCTTT. Encoded protein: CASSRRRGTEAFF.

This clone was seen only once. The chain combines TRBV6-4 with TRBJ1-2; D might be TRBD1 (5 bases). V was trimmed by 0 bases and J by 6 bases, leaving 14 bases between them. From germline, CDR1 is MRHNA and CDR2 SNTAGT. The CDR3 is made up of 15 amino acids. The CDR3 protein is CASSDSFPGSNGYTF. CDR3 DNA sequence: TGTGCCAGCAGTGACTCGTTCCCAGGGTCGAATGGCTACACCTTC.

The chain recombines TRBV5-6 with TRBJ2-3, with D perhaps being TRBD1 or TRBD2 (5 bases each). V lost 5 bases to trimming and J lost 11 bases, with 21 bases between them. This CDR3 has 14 amino acids. The germline gives CDR1 SGHDT, CDR2 YYEEEE. CDR3 nucleotides: TGTGCCAGCAGGAAGAAGGGACGCGGACGGGAGCAGTATTTT. Amino acids: CASRKKGRGREQYF.

The table lists this clone with a count of one. The chain joins TRBV6-5 to TRBJ1-2; D is uncertain. Germline V gene sequence: CDR1 MNHEY, CDR2 SVGAGI. V was clipped by 10 bases and J by 6 bases, with 18 bases between them. The CDR3 has 13 amino acids. The CDR3 coding sequence is TGTGCCACCCGGGCACCGGGGAGTAATGGCTACACCTTC. This sequence encodes CATRAPGSNGYTF.

This sequence joins TRBV7-9 and TRBJ1-1; no definite D call. The V and J ends lost 2 bases and 4 bases respectively, with 11 bases between them. CDR1 is SEHNR and CDR2 is FQNEAQ in the germline V gene (reference sequence). The CDR3 is 14 residues long. The CDR3 DNA follows: TGTGCCAGCAGCTTAAGGCAGGCAAGCACTGAAGCTTTCTTT. Its translation: CASSLRQASTEAFF.

The chain joins TRBV6-5 to TRBJ2-2, with D unresolved. The V gene's germline CDR1 is MNHEY and CDR2 SVGAGI. CDR3 length equals 15 residues. V was cut by 1 base and J by 0 bases, with 6 bases left in between. CDR3 nucleotides: TGTGCCAGCAGTTACTTTCAGACGAACACCGGGGAGCTGTTTTTT. Its translation: CASSYFQTNTGELFF.

The chain uses TRBV5-5 and TRBJ1-4; D not resolved. The CDR3 has 14 amino acids. Trimming took off 3 bases at V and 7 bases at J, with 13 bases between the two ends. The germline V gene has CDR1 SGHKS and CDR2 YYEKEE (reference sequence). The CDR3 is CASSSSYLGEKLFF. The CDR3 nucleotides are TGTGCCAGCAGCTCATCTTATTTAGGTGAAAAACTGTTTTTT.

The rearrangement links TRBV2 to TRBJ2-4, with 7 nucleotides matching TRBD2. The germline V gene has CDR1 SNHLY and CDR2 FYNNEI. This CDR3 contains 14 residues. Unmatched junction bases numbered 8, after V lost 6 bases and J lost 6 bases. Here the CDR3 DNA reads TGTGCCAGCAGGGGCACATCGGGGGGAAACATTCAGTACTTC. Its protein product is CASRGTSGGNIQYF.

This clone was seen just once. The rearrangement joins TRBV7-3 to TRBJ2-2, with 16 bases that match TRBD2. Germline CDR1 and CDR2: SGHTA and FQGTGA. The CDR3 length is 20 residues. Germline trimming cut 2 bases from V and 5 bases from J; bases unmatched to any gene: 11. The CDR3 nucleotides are TGTGCCAGCAGCTTAGGGGGACTAGCGGGAGGGCCCGTAAGGACCGGGGAGCTGTTTTTT. This translates into CASSLGGLAGGPVRTGELFF.

This chain joins TRBV19 and TRBJ1-1; possibly TRBD1 for D (6 bases). The ends were cut back, 3 bases at V and 4 bases at J, with 12 bases in the middle. This CDR3 contains 14 residues. Per germline, CDR1 LNHDA and CDR2 SQIVND (reference sequence). DNA of the CDR3: TGTGCCAGTAGTATGGGGGGCTCGGGCACTGAAGCTTTCTTT. It codes for CASSMGGSGTEAFF.

A single count supports this clone. The genes are TRBV30 and TRBJ1-6; a possible D gene is TRBD1 (5 bases). Trimming shortened V by 5 bases and J by 6 bases, and 11 bases separated the two germline ends. The CDR3 totals 13 residues. The germline gives CDR1 GTSNPN, CDR2 SVGIG (reference sequence). In DNA, the CDR3 is TGTGCCTGGGCGGGGCAGGCTAATTCACCCCTCCACTTT. Amino acids: CAWAGQANSPLHF.

The V and J genes are TRBV3-1 (or the pseudogene TRBV3-2) and TRBJ2-3; D perhaps matches TRBD2 (7 bases). The CDR3 has 15 residues. CDR1 and CDR2 (germline): LGHDT, YNNKEL (reference sequence). V was cut by 4 bases and J by 3 bases, with 14 bases left in between. The CDR3 DNA sequence: TGTGCCAGCAGCCCCCCGGGGGGCGGGACAGATACGCAGTATTTT. Its translation: CASSPPGGGTDTQYF.

The chain links TRBV5-4 to TRBJ2-5, with D possibly being TRBD1 (6 bases). The CDR3 runs 13 residues. Germline assignment: CDR1 SGHNT and CDR2 YYREEE (reference sequence). V shed 7 bases and J shed 1 base, with 11 bases lying between them. The CDR3 loop reads CASHRATQETQYF. CDR3 nucleotide sequence: TGTGCCAGCCACAGGGCTACCCAAGAGACCCAGTACTTC.

With respect to this clone: Other nucleotide sequences from this sample produce the same CDR3. The chain couples TRBV28 to TRBJ1-5; 7 positions agree with TRBD1. Trimming took 2 bases from V and 4 from J; bases not matched to a gene: 5. This CDR3 region has 15 residues. The germline V gene encodes CDR1 MDHEN and CDR2 SYDVKM. The CDR3 sequence: CASSLGVRGNQPQHF. CDR3 nucleotides: TGTGCCAGCAGTTTAGGCGTCAGGGGGAATCAGCCCCAGCATTTT.

The CDR3 region has the DNA TGTGCCAGCAGCTCCATCCCGAGACGACAGGAGCAGTTCTTC. Amino acids: CASSSIPRRQEQFF. V usage is TRBV11-2 and J usage is TRBJ2-1; D possibly corresponds to TRBD1 (5 bases). V was shortened by 4 bases and J by 10 bases, with 17 bases between the two germline ends. The germline gives CDR1 SGHAT, CDR2 FQNNGV. The CDR3 contains 14 residues.

J is TRBJ2-7 and V is TRBV11-2; no clear D gene. There are 10 residues in the CDR3. The V gene's germline CDR1 is SGHAT and CDR2 FQNNGV. The V and J ends lost 5 bases and 6 bases respectively, with 5 bases between them. CDR3 DNA sequence: TGTGCCAGCAGCCTAGGCGAGCAGTACTTC. Translation gives CASSLGEQYF. Complete variable domain (other parts from reference TRBV11-2 and TRBJ2-7): EAGVAQSPRYKIIEKRQSVAFWCNPISGHATLYWYQQILGQGPKLLIQFQNNGVVDDSQLPKDRFSAERLKGVDSTLKIQPAKLEDSAVYLCASSLGEQYFGPGTRLTVT.

The V and J genes are TRBV28 and TRBJ2-7; 12 bases agree with TRBD2. The CDR3 loop spans 17 amino acids. V lost 5 bases, J lost 1 base, and 9 bases stayed unmatched. Germline-derived CDR1 and CDR2 are MDHEN and SYDVKM. DNA of the CDR3: TGTGCCAGCAGTCCCCGCGAGGGACTAGCGGGTTCCTACGAGCAGTACTTC. Its translation: CASSPREGLAGSYEQYF.